Sequencing of this TCR beta chain was carried out in a study of blood T cell repertoires in COVID-19. Turning to the study itself: COVID-19 samples collected from the United States, Italy and Spain covered acute and convalescent phases. Sources were T cells, B-cell-depleted T cells, or PBMCs; the material itself was cDNA or gDNA.

Sequencing used immunoSEQ multiplex PCR; TCRdb keeps in-frame clones, though not all of them. The sample has about 200,000 clones, about 88% seen once; the top ten hold less than 5.5%. The germline V gene has CDR1 MNHEY and CDR2 SVGEGT. The CDR3 has 15 residues. Trimming pared 6 bases from V and 0 bases from J, leaving 12 bases between. This rearrangement joins TRBV6-2 or TRBV6-3 to TRBJ1-5; a possible D gene is TRBD1 (6 bases). This clonotype was obtained from a woman aged 80 or older with acute or convalescent COVID-19. Sequencing was carried out using peripheral blood. The CDR3 reads CASSRYRDSNQPQHF. CDR3 in DNA: TGTGCCAGCAGCAGATACAGGGATAGCAATCAGCCCCAGCATTTT.